This TCR beta chain was identified during a study of OX40 agonist ivuxolimab in advanced cancers. Across the study: Prior anti-PD-1, anti-PD-L1 or anti-CTLA-4 therapy did not bar entry, and about 38% had some. Study outcomes and limitations: Antigen specificity remained undetermined for the expanded peripheral T cells. Partial responders treated at 0.1-3.0 mg/kg exhibited clonal expansion among the lowest measured.

The study sampled blood at baseline, cycle 4 day 1, and cycle 7 day 1. V lost 6 bases, J lost 7 bases, and 5 bases stayed unmatched. This CDR3 region has 14 residues. Per germline, CDR1 LNHDA and CDR2 SQIVND (reference sequence). As to this clone: Its target is not known.

Produced via immunoSEQ multiplex PCR; TCRdb's table is partial and in-frame only. The data show 40,000 to 50,000 clones, roughly 90% seen once. The TCR originated in an adult with an advanced solid tumor such as melanoma, head and neck, liver or kidney cancer. Sequencing used CD4+ or CD8+ T cells sorted from blood, obtained in a trial of the OX40 agonist ivuxolimab. The J gene is TRBJ2-1, the V gene TRBV19; 11 bases match TRBD2. Here the CDR3 reads CASSTSGSRNEQFF. The CDR3 DNA reads TGTGCCAGTAGCACTAGCGGGAGTCGAAATGAGCAGTTCTTC.